This T cell receptor beta chain appears in the sequencing data of a study of T cell responses to AZD1222 COVID-19 vaccine. The assay was immunoSEQ multiplex PCR, and TCRdb's table has in-frame clones only and misses some. There are about 75,000 clones in the sample; roughly 84% occur only once, and less than 20% lies in the top ten. Germline lookup yields CDR1 SGHTA and CDR2 FQGTGA. The V end was cut by 2 bases, the J end by 4 bases, with 8 bases between. This CDR3 spans 13 amino acids. The rearrangement links TRBV7-3 to TRBJ2-5, with no clear D. The sequence came from an adult who received the AZD1222 COVID-19 vaccine. Sequencing was performed on peripheral blood, taken 28 days after the second AZD1222 dose. The CDR3 DNA reads TGTGCCAGCAGCTTATTAGCAGCAGAGACCCAGTACTTC. It yields the protein CASSLLAAETQYF. Full variable domain (outside the CDR3, taken from reference TRBV7-3 and TRBJ2-5): GAGVSQTPSNKVTEKGKYVELRCDPISGHTALYWYRQSLGQGPEFLIYFQGTGAADDSGLPNDRFFAVRPEGSVSTLKIQRTERGDSAVYLCASSLLAAETQYFGPGTRLLVL.